This is a list of T cell receptor beta chains from one sample in a study of graft-versus-host responses after intestinal transplantation. Which antigens these TCRs recognize remains unknown. The assay was immunoSEQ multiplex PCR, and TCRdb's table has in-frame clones only and misses some. The sample gives some 81,000 clones, roughly nine tenths of which show up once; roughly 0.32% is in the top ten. The sample in question was unstimulated CD4+ T cells sorted from spleen or lymph node cells, obtained before intestinal transplant. The receptor set was obtained from a human donor who received an intestinal transplant. The CDR3 runs from the conserved cysteine through the conserved F or W. A D gene is named only where the DNA matches it firmly.

d_call j_call v_call cdr3_aa
. TRBJ1-2 TRBV10-2 CASSEQGGGYTF
. TRBJ1-2 TRBV29-1 CSATENYGYTF
. TRBJ1-1 TRBV9 CASSVDMNTEAFF
. TRBJ2-2 TRBV28 CASSYGVPGELFF
TRBD2 TRBJ2-2 TRBV5-4 CASSPGTSGSGTGELFF
. TRBJ2-3 TRBV15 CATSREPQAPDTQYF
. TRBJ2-5 TRBV19 CASSPRQQETQYF
TRBD2 TRBJ2-1 TRBV27 CASNNLAGGQDEQFF
. TRBJ1-4 TRBV7-8 CASSLGGSNEKLFF
TRBD1 TRBJ1-2 TRBV30 CAWIPTGGYYGYTF
. TRBJ1-5 TRBV27 CASSLRGQRGQPQHF
. TRBJ2-7 TRBV4-1 CASSQAPLQEYEQYF
TRBD1 TRBJ1-2 TRBV6-5 CASRSNTGEDGYTF
. TRBJ1-2 TRBV7-9 CASSYLVRGDYGYTF
. TRBJ2-1 TRBV28 CASSFGGSSYNEQFF